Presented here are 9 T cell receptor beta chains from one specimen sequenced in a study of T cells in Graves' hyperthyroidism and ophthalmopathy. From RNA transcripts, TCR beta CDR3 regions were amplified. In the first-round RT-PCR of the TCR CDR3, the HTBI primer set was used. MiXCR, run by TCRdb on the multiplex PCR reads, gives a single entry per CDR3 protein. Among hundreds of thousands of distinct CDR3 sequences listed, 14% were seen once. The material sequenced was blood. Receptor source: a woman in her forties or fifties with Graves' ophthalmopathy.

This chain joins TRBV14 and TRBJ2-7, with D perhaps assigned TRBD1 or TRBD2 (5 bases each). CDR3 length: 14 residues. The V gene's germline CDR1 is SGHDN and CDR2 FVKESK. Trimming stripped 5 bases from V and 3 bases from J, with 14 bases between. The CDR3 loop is CASSRDVLLYEQYF. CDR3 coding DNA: TGTGCCAGCAGCAGGGACGTTCTCCTCTACGAGCAGTACTTC.

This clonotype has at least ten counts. The chain's CDR3 is CASSLAQNEKLFF. The CDR3 coding sequence is TGTGCCAGCAGCTTGGCTCAGAATGAAAAACTGTTTTTT. This chain connects TRBV5-5 to TRBJ1-4; no definite D call. The CDR3 is 13 amino acids. Germline-derived CDR1 and CDR2 are SGHKS and YYEKEE (reference sequence). Trimming removed 0 bases at V and 5 bases at J, with 5 bases between.

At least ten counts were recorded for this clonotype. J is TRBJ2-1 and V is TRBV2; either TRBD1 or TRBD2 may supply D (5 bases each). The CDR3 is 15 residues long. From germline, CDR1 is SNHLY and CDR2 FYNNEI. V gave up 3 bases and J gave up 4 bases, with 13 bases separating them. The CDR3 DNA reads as TGTGCCAGCAGTGAGGCAGCGGCAGGGTACAATGAGCAGTTCTTC. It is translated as CASSEAAAGYNEQFF.

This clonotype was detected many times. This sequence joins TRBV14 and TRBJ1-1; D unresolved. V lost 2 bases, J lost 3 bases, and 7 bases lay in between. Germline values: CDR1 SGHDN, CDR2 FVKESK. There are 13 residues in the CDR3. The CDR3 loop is CASSQRVDTEAFF. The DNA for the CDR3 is TGTGCCAGCAGCCAAAGGGTAGACACTGAAGCTTTCTTT.

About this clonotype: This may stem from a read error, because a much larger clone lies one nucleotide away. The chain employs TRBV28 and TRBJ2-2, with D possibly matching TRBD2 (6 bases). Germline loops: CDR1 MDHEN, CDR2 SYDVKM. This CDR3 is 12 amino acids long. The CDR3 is CASSEFGGEPFF. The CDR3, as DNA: TGTGCCAGCAGTGAGTTCGGCGGGGAGCCGTTTTTT. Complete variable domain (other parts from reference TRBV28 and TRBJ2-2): DVKVTQSSRYLVKRTGEKVFLECVQDMDHENMFWYRQDPGLGLRLIYFSYDVKMKEKGDIPEGYSVSREKKERFSLILESASTNQTSMYLCASSEFGGEPFFGEGSRLTVL.

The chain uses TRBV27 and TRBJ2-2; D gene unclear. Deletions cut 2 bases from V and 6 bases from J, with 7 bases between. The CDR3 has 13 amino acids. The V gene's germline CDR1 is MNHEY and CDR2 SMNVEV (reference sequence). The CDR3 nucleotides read TGTGCCAGCAGTTTAGGCTTCCCCGGGGAGCTGTTTTTT. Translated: CASSLGFPGELFF.

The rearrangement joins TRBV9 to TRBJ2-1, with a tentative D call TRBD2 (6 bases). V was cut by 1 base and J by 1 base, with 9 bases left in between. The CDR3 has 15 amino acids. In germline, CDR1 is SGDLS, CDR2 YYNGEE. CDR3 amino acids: CASSVQEGSYNEQFF. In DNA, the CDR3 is TGTGCCAGCAGCGTACAGGAGGGGTCCTACAATGAGCAGTTCTTC. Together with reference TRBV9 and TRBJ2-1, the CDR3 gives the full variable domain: DSGVTQTPKHLITATGQRVTLRCSPRSGDLSVYWYQQSLDQGLQFLIQYYNGEERAKGNILERFSAQQFPDLHSELNLSSLELGDSALYFCASSVQEGSYNEQFFGPGTRLTVL.

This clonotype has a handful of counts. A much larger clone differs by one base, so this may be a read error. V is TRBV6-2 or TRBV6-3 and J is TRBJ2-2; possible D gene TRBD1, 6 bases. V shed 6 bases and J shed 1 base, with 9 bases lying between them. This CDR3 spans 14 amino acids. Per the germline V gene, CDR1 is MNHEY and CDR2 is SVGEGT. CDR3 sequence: CASRSTGNTGELFF. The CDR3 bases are TGTGCCAGCAGATCGACAGGGAACACCGGGGAGCTGTTTTTT.

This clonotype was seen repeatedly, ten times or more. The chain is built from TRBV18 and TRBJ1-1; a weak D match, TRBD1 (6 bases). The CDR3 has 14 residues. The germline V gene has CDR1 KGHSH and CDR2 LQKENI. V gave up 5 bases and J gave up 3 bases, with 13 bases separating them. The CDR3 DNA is TGTGCCAGCTCATCCCGGGACATTCACACTGAAGCTTTCTTT. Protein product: CASSSRDIHTEAFF. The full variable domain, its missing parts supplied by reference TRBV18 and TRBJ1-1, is NAGVMQNPRHLVRRRGQEARLRCSPMKGHSHVYWYRQLPEEGLKFMVYLQKENIIDESGMPKERFSAEFPKEGPSILRIQQVVRGDSAAYFCASSSRDIHTEAFFGQGTRLTVV.